This T cell receptor (beta chain) was recovered during a study of blood T cells in healthy people across ages. Overall study findings and caveats: With donor CMV status unknown, expanded clonotype changes were possibly confounded. Considered underestimates were the diversity estimates obtained from one million T cells.

CDR1 and CDR2 (germline): DFQATT, SNEGSKA (reference sequence). The CDR3 is 14 amino acids. For the second PCR, which ran for about 6 to 12 cycles, a sample-barcoded 5' primer and a J-beta primer mix were used. Each CDR3 protein gets one entry after TCRdb re-called the 5' RACE reads with MiXCR. The repertoire consists of 1.8 million or so distinct CDR3 sequences, with 30% to 40% occurring once and the leading ten covering 20% to 25%. Details on this clonotype: What it binds is unknown.

Total RNA, at least 5 micrograms per sample, came from PBMCs. This chain uses TRBV20-1 with TRBJ2-7; D call uncertain. The DNA matches TRBJ2-5 better at its end, which makes the J call doubtful. This TCR came from a human donor in good health. The source material was blood. CDR3 protein: CSAESLGKRETQYF. CDR3 DNA sequence: TGCAGTGCAGAGAGTCTCGGCAAACGAGAGACCCAGTACTTC.